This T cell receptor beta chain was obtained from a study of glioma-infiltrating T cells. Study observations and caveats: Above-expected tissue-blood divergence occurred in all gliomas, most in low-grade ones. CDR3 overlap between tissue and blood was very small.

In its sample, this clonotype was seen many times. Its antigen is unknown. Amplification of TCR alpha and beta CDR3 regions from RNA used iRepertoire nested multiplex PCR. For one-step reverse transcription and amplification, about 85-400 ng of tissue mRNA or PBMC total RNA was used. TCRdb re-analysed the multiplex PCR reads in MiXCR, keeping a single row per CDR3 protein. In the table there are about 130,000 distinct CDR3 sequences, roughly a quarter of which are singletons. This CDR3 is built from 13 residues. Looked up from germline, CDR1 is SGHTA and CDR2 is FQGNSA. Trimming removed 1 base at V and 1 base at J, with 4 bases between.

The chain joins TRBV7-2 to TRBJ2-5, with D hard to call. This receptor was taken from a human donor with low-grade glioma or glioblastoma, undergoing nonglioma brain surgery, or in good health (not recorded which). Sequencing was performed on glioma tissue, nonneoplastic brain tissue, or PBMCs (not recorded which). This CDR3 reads CASSLGRQETQYF. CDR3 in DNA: TGTGCCAGCAGCTTAGGACGCCAAGAGACCCAGTACTTC.